Listed below are T cell receptor beta chains from one sample, sequenced in a study of blood T cell repertoires in COVID-19. Profiling relied on immunoSEQ multiplex PCR, and the TCRdb table lists in-frame clones only, not all of them. Of 100,000 to 150,000 clones listed, 86% are singletons. The sequenced material came from PBMCs or T cells enriched from blood (not recorded which). The receptors were sampled from a woman aged 45-65 years who had recovered from COVID-19. Each CDR3 is given with its conserved first and last residue. A D gene is named only where the DNA matches it firmly. Expanded clones are given a class, and other clones once, few, many or no size at all.

length	D	J	V	size	DNA	CDR3
15	-	TRBJ2-2	TRBV19	-	TGTGCCAGTAGTCCTAGACAGGTTTTTACCGGGGAGCTGTTTTTT	CASSPRQVFTGELFF
14	-	TRBJ2-7	TRBV9	-	TGTGCCAGCAGCGTAGGTCGAGGGAATGGCGAGCAGTACTTC	CASSVGRGNGEQYF
17	TRBD2	TRBJ2-2	TRBV7-6	-	TGTGCCAGCAGACGGGGTACAGGCGGGGGGGCCCCCGGGGAGCTGTTTTTT	CASRRGTGGGAPGELFF
14	-	TRBJ2-1	TRBV10-3	-	TGTGCCATCAGTGAGTCTGGACAAAACAATGAGCAGTTCTTC	CAISESGQNNEQFF
15	-	TRBJ2-1	TRBV13	-	TGTGCCAGCACGTCTGGGGAAGGAGGGGAAAATGAGCAGTTCTTC	CASTSGEGGENEQFF
18	TRBD2	TRBJ2-3	TRBV18	few	TGTGCCAGCTCACCTTCTACTAGCGGGGTTCCTAGCACAGATACGCAGTATTTT	CASSPSTSGVPSTDTQYF
15	TRBD1	TRBJ2-7	TRBV18	few	TGTGCCAGCTCACGAACCGGGACAGGGTCCTACGAGCAGTACTTC	CASSRTGTGSYEQYF
18	TRBD1	TRBJ2-2	TRBV27	-	TGTGCCAGCAGTTTATGGTCCCGGACAGGGGTGGGCACCGGGGAGCTGTTTTTT	CASSLWSRTGVGTGELFF
15	TRBD1	TRBJ2-2	TRBV19	once	TGTGCCAGTAGCCGGGACAGCTATAACACCGGGGAGCTGTTTTTT	CASSRDSYNTGELFF
15	TRBD1	TRBJ2-7	TRBV6-5	-	TGTGCCAGCAGCTACGGGGAGACAGGGCACATCGAGCAGTACTTC	CASSYGETGHIEQYF
14	-	TRBJ2-5	TRBV7-9	-	TGTGCCAGCAGCTTAGGAGGGGGACAAGAGACCCAGTACTTC	CASSLGGGQETQYF
15	TRBD2	TRBJ2-1	TRBV3-1/TRBV3-2	-	TGTGCCAGCAGCGGGACTAGCGGGGGGGGCGGTGAGCAGTTCTTC	CASSGTSGGGGEQFF
16	TRBD1	TRBJ1-3	TRBV13	-	TGTGCCAGCAGCTACCGGACAGGGTCTTCGGGAAACACCATATATTTT	CASSYRTGSSGNTIYF
14	-	TRBJ1-1	TRBV7-8	-	TGTGCCAGCAGCTTAGTAGGAGGGTCCACTGAAGCTTTCTTT	CASSLVGGSTEAFF
13	TRBD2	TRBJ2-7	TRBV29-1	-	TGCAGCGTTAATAGCGGGGGGTCCTACGAGCAGTACTTC	CSVNSGGSYEQYF
12	-	TRBJ1-1	TRBV27	-	TGTGCCGCGGGGCGAAGGGGAACTGAAGCTTTCTTT	CAAGRRGTEAFF
14	TRBD1	TRBJ2-1	TRBV5-1	-	TGCGCCAGCAGCCCGGGGACAGGGTCGGGCGAGCAGTTCTTC	CASSPGTGSGEQFF
15	TRBD1	TRBJ2-7	TRBV6-5	once	TGTGCCAGCAGTCCTAACCGGGACAGGACCTACGAGCAGTACTTC	CASSPNRDRTYEQYF
14	-	TRBJ1-1	TRBV27	-	TGTGCCAGCAGTATCGGACATCGTGGCACTGAAGCTTTCTTT	CASSIGHRGTEAFF
17	-	TRBJ1-1	TRBV7-2	few	TGTGCCAGCAGCTTAGGTGTAGGACATCAAGTGGGGACTGAAGCTTTCTTT	CASSLGVGHQVGTEAFF
17	TRBD1	TRBJ1-2	TRBV7-9	-	TGTGCCAGCAGCTCGCTTCTCAGGGGGCCCGGGAACTATGGCTACACCTTC	CASSSLLRGPGNYGYTF
12	-	TRBJ1-2	TRBV10-3	-	TGTGCCATCAGTGAGTCTGAGGGTGGCTACACCTTC	CAISESEGGYTF
12	-	TRBJ2-7	TRBV11-2	few	TGTGCCAGCAGCCCCAGCTCCTACGAGCAGTACTTC	CASSPSSYEQYF
14	TRBD1	TRBJ1-5	TRBV19	-	TGTGCCAGTTTGAACAGGGGAAGCAATCAGCCCCAGCATTTT	CASLNRGSNQPQHF
16	-	TRBJ2-6	TRBV9	-	TGTGCCAGCAGCGTAGTCGGAGGGCAAGGGGCCAACGTCCTGACTTTC	CASSVVGGQGANVLTF
14	TRBD1	TRBJ2-3	TRBV10-3	-	TGTGCCATCACCCCGGGACAGGGAACAGATACGCAGTATTTT	CAITPGQGTDTQYF
13	-	TRBJ2-1	TRBV6-6	-	TGTGCCAGCAGTGGTGGACAACCCAATGAGCAGTTCTTC	CASSGGQPNEQFF
13	-	TRBJ1-2	TRBV5-5	-	TGTGCCAGCAAGCTCCAGGGGACCTATGGCTACACCTTC	CASKLQGTYGYTF
15	-	TRBJ1-2	TRBV7-2	-	TGTGCCAGCAGCTTAGCATACACAGCTAACTATGGCTACACCTTC	CASSLAYTANYGYTF
15	TRBD2	TRBJ2-4	TRBV5-1	-	TGCGCCAGCAGCACAAAAGCGGGGACCGGGAACATTCAGTACTTC	CASSTKAGTGNIQYF
14	TRBD1	TRBJ1-2	TRBV7-9	-	TGTGCCAGCAGCCTCGGACAGGGATCCTATGGCTACACCTTC	CASSLGQGSYGYTF
15	-	TRBJ1-6	TRBV3-1/TRBV3-2	once	TGTGCCACCCAGGATAAGGTATCCTATAATTCACCCCTCCACTTT	CATQDKVSYNSPLHF
13	TRBD1	TRBJ1-3	TRBV30	-	TGTGCCTGGGCGAGGGACAGGGCAAACACCATATATTTT	CAWARDRANTIYF
17	TRBD1	TRBJ1-1	TRBV6-2/TRBV6-3	-	TGTGCCAGCAGTTACCTGCTCGGACAGGTGGGGAACACTGAAGCTTTCTTT	CASSYLLGQVGNTEAFF
15	-	TRBJ2-2	TRBV7-7	-	TGTGCTAGCAGCCCCGACGCCCTGAGGACCGGGGAGCTGTTTTTT	CASSPDALRTGELFF
14	TRBD1	TRBJ2-5	TRBV9	-	TGTGCCAGCAGCTCCGGACAGGGTAGCGAGACCCAGTACTTC	CASSSGQGSETQYF
14	TRBD2	TRBJ2-3	TRBV30	-	TGTGCCTGGAGGCGGGAGAGTAGGGCAGATACGCAGTATTTT	CAWRRESRADTQYF
14	TRBD1	TRBJ2-7	TRBV6-5	-	TGTGCCTCGAACCGGGGACAGGGAGCCTACGAGCAGTACTTC	CASNRGQGAYEQYF
12	-	TRBJ1-1	TRBV12-3/TRBV12-4	-	TGTGCCAGCAGTTTCAGGGGCACTGAAGCTTTCTTT	CASSFRGTEAFF
14	-	TRBJ1-1	TRBV13	-	TGTGCCAGCACCATCGAGGGGGTAGACACTGAAGCTTTCTTT	CASTIEGVDTEAFF
16	-	TRBJ1-6	TRBV10-3	-	TGTGCCATCAGTGACTCCAGCGGATCCTATAATTCACCCCTCCACTTT	CAISDSSGSYNSPLHF
12	-	TRBJ2-3	TRBV5-1	-	TGCGCCAGCAGCTTGCCAGCAGATACGCAGTATTTT	CASSLPADTQYF
15	TRBD1	TRBJ2-5	TRBV19	once	TGTGCCAGTAGGGCCGGGACAGGGAGTGTTGGGACCCAGTACTTC	CASRAGTGSVGTQYF
16	TRBD2	TRBJ2-2	TRBV3-1/TRBV3-2	-	TGTGCCAGCAGCCTAAGACTAGCGGGTAAATCCGGGGAGCTGTTTTTT	CASSLRLAGKSGELFF
13	-	TRBJ1-1	TRBV12-3/TRBV12-4	-	TGTGCCAGCAGGTCCCTAGATCACACTGAAGCTTTCTTT	CASRSLDHTEAFF
15	TRBD2	TRBJ2-2	TRBV5-6	-	TGTGCCAGCAGCGGCGGGAGGGGAAACACCGGGGAGCTGTTTTTT	CASSGGRGNTGELFF
15	TRBD1	TRBJ1-1	TRBV5-1	-	TGCGCCAGCAGCCTACGACAGGGGGCGAACACTGAAGCTTTCTTT	CASSLRQGANTEAFF
13	TRBD1	TRBJ1-1	TRBV28	-	TGTGCCAGCCCCCGGCAGGGGGGCACTGAAGCTTTCTTT	CASPRQGGTEAFF
17	-	TRBJ2-1	TRBV11-2	-	TGTGCCAGCAGCTTAGATTTGAGGGAAGGAGGCCAGGATGAGCAGTTCTTC	CASSLDLREGGQDEQFF
16	-	TRBJ2-2	TRBV11-2	-	TGTGCCAGCAGCTTAGTCCAGGGATCGAACACCGGGGAGCTGTTTTTT	CASSLVQGSNTGELFF
16	-	TRBJ1-1	TRBV3-1/TRBV3-2	few	TGTGCCAGCAGCCGTCATACCCCAGGTGGCGACACTGAAGCTTTCTTT	CASSRHTPGGDTEAFF
17	-	TRBJ1-3	TRBV18	-	TGTGCCAGCTCACTGGGGGCCGAAGGGTACTCTGGAAACACCATATATTTT	CASSLGAEGYSGNTIYF
15	-	TRBJ1-4	TRBV19	once	TGTGCCAGTAGTATCCCAGGTTGGCCTAATGAAAAACTGTTTTTT	CASSIPGWPNEKLFF
15	-	TRBJ1-1	TRBV5-1	-	TGCGCCAGCAGCTTGCGGCTCGGGTTAAACACTGAAGCTTTCTTT	CASSLRLGLNTEAFF
14	TRBD2	TRBJ2-7	TRBV19	few	TGTGCCAGTAGTACTGGGGAGGGTTCCAGCGAGCAGTACTTC	CASSTGEGSSEQYF
17	-	TRBJ1-2	TRBV11-2	-	TGTGCCAGCAGTCCCCCCCGGGCAGGGATCGGGTTCTTTGGCTACACCTTC	CASSPPRAGIGFFGYTF
14	-	TRBJ1-1	TRBV6-5	many	TGTGCCAGCAGTTACAGGGGTCTGAACACTGAAGCTTTCTTT	CASSYRGLNTEAFF
17	TRBD2	TRBJ2-3	TRBV2	-	TGTGCCAGCAGTTCCGTCACGGGGGGGACGTCCACAGATACGCAGTATTTT	CASSSVTGGTSTDTQYF